The 25 T cell receptor beta chains given below trace back to one sample, sequenced in a study of Graves' ophthalmopathy and Graves' hyperthyroidism. The sequenced template was RNA, covering the TCR beta CDR3 region. HTBI-primed RT-PCR formed the first round, and a multiplex PCR formed the second. TCRdb re-derived calls from the multiplex PCR reads in MiXCR, one entry per CDR3 protein. The table shows under 250,000 distinct CDR3 sequences, with less than 30% occurring only once. Input material: peripheral blood. These receptors were collected from a man aged 50 or older with Graves' ophthalmopathy.

This clonotype has only a few counts. The rearrangement links TRBV28 to TRBJ2-7, with 10 bases lining up with TRBD1. Germline lookup yields CDR1 MDHEN and CDR2 SYDVKM. The CDR3 extends over 14 amino acids. V trimming: 2 bases; J trimming: 4 bases; junction bases outside the gene matches: 2. The DNA for the CDR3 is TGTGCCAGCAGTTTAGGGGACAGGGGTTACGAGCAGTACTTC. It codes for CASSLGDRGYEQYF. The whole variable domain, remainder taken from reference TRBV28 and TRBJ2-7, is DVKVTQSSRYLVKRTGEKVFLECVQDMDHENMFWYRQDPGLGLRLIYFSYDVKMKEKGDIPEGYSVSREKKERFSLILESASTNQTSMYLCASSLGDRGYEQYFGPGTRLTVT.

In nucleotides, the CDR3 is TGTGCCAGCAGTTACGCGGGACTGACCCAAGAGACCCAGTACTTC. Protein sequence: CASSYAGLTQETQYF. The chain uses TRBV27 and TRBJ2-5; tentative D call: TRBD2 (6 bases). V lost 4 bases, J lost 1 base, and 13 bases lay in between. This CDR3 spans 15 amino acids. CDR1 and CDR2 from the germline V gene are MNHEY and SMNVEV (reference sequence).

This clonotype came up many times. J is TRBJ2-3 and V is TRBV6-2 or TRBV6-3; D gene uncertain. V lost 6 bases to trimming and J lost 4 bases, with 5 bases between them. In germline, CDR1 is MNHEY, CDR2 SVGEGT. This CDR3 comprises 11 residues. As DNA, the CDR3 is TGTGCCAGCAGCAACTCAGATACGCAGTATTTT. Its translation is CASSNSDTQYF.

This clonotype was recorded at least ten times. This chain joins TRBV14 and TRBJ2-7, with a tentative D call TRBD1 (5 bases). V was trimmed by 0 bases and J by 2 bases, leaving 14 bases between them. This CDR3 has 16 amino acids. Germline CDR1 SGHDN, CDR2 FVKESK. CDR3 region: CASSQEKGGRAYEQYF. CDR3 nucleotide sequence: TGTGCCAGCAGCCAAGAAAAAGGCGGCAGGGCCTACGAGCAGTACTTC.

This chain connects TRBV12-3 or TRBV12-4 to TRBJ1-3; D not certain. Trimming took 2 bases from V and 4 from J, leaving 6 bases between them. The CDR3 sequence is 13 residues long. The CDR3 region has the DNA TGTGCCAGCAGTTTAAGTACCGGAAACACCATATATTTT. Amino acid sequence: CASSLSTGNTIYF.

This clonotype has at least ten counts. The chain is built from TRBV11-3 and TRBJ2-7; D not certain. Trimming removed 1 base at V and 1 base at J, with 8 bases between. Germline values: CDR1 SGHNT, CDR2 YENEEA. The length of the CDR3 is 14 residues. DNA of the CDR3: TGTGCCAGCAGCTTAGGACGCCGATCCTACGAGCAGTACTTC. As protein: CASSLGRRSYEQYF.

The table lists this clonotype with many counts. The CDR3 loop is CASSFRGSLGPGELFF. The CDR3 DNA is TGTGCCAGCAGTTTTAGAGGCAGCCTAGGCCCCGGGGAGCTGTTTTTT. This chain uses TRBV12-3 or TRBV12-4 with TRBJ2-2, with D unclear. This CDR3 has 16 residues. The ends were cut back, 3 bases at V and 6 bases at J, with 17 bases in the middle.

This clonotype was seen repeatedly, ten times or more. The chain carries TRBV12-3 or TRBV12-4 and TRBJ1-2; D possibly corresponds to TRBD1 (6 bases). V was trimmed by 4 bases and J by 2 bases, leaving 20 bases between them. This CDR3 has 17 residues. CDR3 in amino acids: CASSSEPLADRNYGYTF. The CDR3 nucleotides are TGTGCCAGCAGTTCCGAACCACTAGCGGACAGAAACTATGGCTACACCTTC.

This clonotype was found many times. V and J are TRBV5-4 and TRBJ2-7; the match to TRBD2 covers 7 bases. The CDR3 is made up of 16 amino acids. In germline, CDR1 is SGHNT, CDR2 YYREEE (reference sequence). V lost 1 base and J lost 6; bases outside the gene matches: 13. The CDR3 reads CASSLPVAGRSVEQYF. In nucleotides, the CDR3 is TGTGCCAGCAGCTTGCCGGTAGCGGGTCGGTCGGTCGAGCAGTACTTC.

This clonotype was observed many times. The chain carries TRBV29-1 and TRBJ2-5; 8 positions match TRBD2. In germline, CDR1 is SQVTM, CDR2 ANQGSEA. CDR3 length equals 16 residues. With V trimmed by 2 bases and J by 5 bases, 13 bases remained unmatched. CDR3 sequence reads: CSVEWATGGTRETQYF. CDR3 in DNA: TGCAGCGTTGAATGGGCCACGGGAGGGACGAGGGAGACCCAGTACTTC.

CDR3 region: CATSRDRGQYYGYTF. The DNA for the CDR3 is TGTGCCACCAGCAGAGATCGGGGACAGTACTATGGCTACACCTTC. The chain is built from TRBV15 and TRBJ1-2; 7 positions match TRBD1. The CDR3 has 15 amino acids. The J segment lost 3 bases and the V segment lost 0 bases, leaving 4 bases of the junction unmatched. CDR1 and CDR2 (germline): LNHNV, YYDKDF (reference sequence).

This clonotype was counted many times. The chain recombines TRBV12-3 or TRBV12-4 with TRBJ2-2; possibly TRBD2 for D (6 bases). Trimming took off 3 bases at V and 5 bases at J, with 13 bases between the two ends. The CDR3 length is 15 residues. CDR3 in amino acids: CASSFGTSGTGELFF. Here the CDR3 DNA reads TGTGCCAGCAGTTTTGGGACTTCGGGGACCGGGGAGCTGTTTTTT.

The chain has TRBV7-9 and TRBJ2-5, with D possibly TRBD2 on 6 matching bases. CDR1 and CDR2 (germline): SEHNR, FQNEAQ (reference sequence). This CDR3 spans 14 amino acids. Deletions cut 2 bases from V and 2 bases from J, with 9 bases between. CDR3 sequence: CASSLSGAQETQYF. CDR3 nucleotide sequence: TGTGCCAGCAGCTTATCGGGAGCTCAAGAGACCCAGTACTTC.

In its sample, this clonotype was seen many times. The rearrangement links TRBV11-2 to TRBJ2-5; D is possibly TRBD2 (5 bases). The length of the CDR3 is 16 residues. CDR1 is SGHAT and CDR2 is FQNNGV in the germline V gene. V was trimmed by 1 base and J by 5 bases, leaving 17 bases between them. CDR3: CASSLGVVGVRETQYF. The CDR3 DNA is TGTGCCAGCAGCTTAGGGGTTGTGGGAGTACGGGAGACCCAGTACTTC.

This clonotype was seen ten or more times. The CDR3 DNA follows: TGCAGTGCTAGAGAATCCCGGCTGGGGGGCGGTTCACCCCTCCACTTT. Its protein is CSARESRLGGGSPLHF. J is TRBJ1-6 and V is TRBV20-1; D is possibly TRBD1 (6 bases). CDR3 size: 16 residues. Germline V gene lookup returns CDR1 DFQATT and CDR2 SNEGSKA (reference sequence). V was shortened by 0 bases and J by 9 bases, with 18 bases between the two germline ends.

Ten or more counts support this clonotype. V and J are TRBV19 and TRBJ2-7; TRBD2 is a possible D gene (5 bases). Deletions cut 0 bases from V and 1 base from J, with 10 bases between. Germline lookup yields CDR1 LNHDA and CDR2 SQIVND (reference sequence). The CDR3 loop spans 15 amino acids. Written as DNA, the CDR3 is TGTGCCAGTAGTATAGATCTGGGCGGGTCCTACGAGCAGTACTTC. It is translated as CASSIDLGGSYEQYF.

The chain joins TRBV6-2 or TRBV6-3 to TRBJ2-7; no definite D call. Trimming pared 2 bases from V and 2 bases from J, leaving 13 bases between. Germline lookup yields CDR1 MNHEY and CDR2 SVGEGT. This CDR3 region has 15 residues. CDR3 protein: CASSYGLRLTYEQYF. Written as DNA, the CDR3 is TGTGCCAGCAGTTACGGTCTACGACTTACCTACGAGCAGTACTTC.

This chain links TRBV12-3 or TRBV12-4 with TRBJ2-7; D may be TRBD2 (7 bases). Between the trimmed V and J ends, which lost 7 bases and 6 bases, there was a span of 16 bases. The CDR3 has 13 amino acids. The CDR3 region is CASMRNREGEQYF. The DNA for the CDR3 is TGTGCCAGCATGAGAAACAGGGAGGGCGAGCAGTACTTC.

The rearrangement uses TRBV12-3 or TRBV12-4 and TRBJ1-6; D gene uncertain. The CDR3 totals 13 residues. Trimming removed 1 base from V and 7 bases from J, with 5 bases in between. The CDR3 sequence: CASSLDSNSPLHF. The CDR3 DNA sequence: TGTGCCAGCAGTTTAGACAGCAATTCACCCCTCCACTTT.

The count of this clonotype is one. The chain is built from TRBV6-2 or TRBV6-3 and TRBJ2-4; D unclear. CDR3 length: 14 residues. The germline gives CDR1 MNHEY, CDR2 SVGEGT. V was pared by 6 bases and J by 0 bases, with 9 bases between. CDR3 in amino acids: CASSSSLAKNIQYF. The CDR3 DNA follows: TGTGCCAGCAGCTCATCCCTAGCCAAAAACATTCAGTACTTC.

This clonotype was counted ten times or more. The rearrangement joins TRBV18 to TRBJ2-3, with D perhaps TRBD1 (6 bases). Germline values: CDR1 KGHSH, CDR2 LQKENI. Trimming removed 1 base at V and 4 bases at J, with 12 bases between. The CDR3 runs to 15 residues. CDR3 region: CASSPQGTPPDTQYF. The CDR3 DNA reads TGTGCCAGCTCACCACAAGGGACACCGCCAGATACGCAGTATTTT.

V usage is TRBV30 and J usage is TRBJ1-2; D is unresolved. With 1 base removed from V and 3 bases from J, the gap between germline ends came to 9 bases. CDR1 and CDR2 from the germline V gene are GTSNPN and SVGIG (reference sequence). CDR3 size: 13 residues. The CDR3 coding sequence is TGTGCCTGGAGTGCTACTTGGGACTATGGCTACACCTTC. Translated: CAWSATWDYGYTF.

At least ten counts were recorded for this clonotype. The chain combines TRBV19 with TRBJ2-2; D call uncertain. This CDR3 comprises 14 residues. Trimming removed 2 bases from V and 0 bases from J, with 4 bases in between. In germline, CDR1 is LNHDA, CDR2 SQIVND (reference sequence). CDR3 residues: CASSIQANTGELFF. CDR3 DNA sequence: TGTGCCAGTAGTATACAAGCGAACACCGGGGAGCTGTTTTTT.

In this sample, this clonotype turned up once. The genes are TRBV12-3 or TRBV12-4 and TRBJ1-2, with unresolved D. V was clipped by 8 bases and J by 3 bases, with 13 bases between them. This CDR3 has 13 amino acids. As DNA, the CDR3 is TGTGCCAGCTCCCATGAGGGAGACTATGGCTACACCTTC. It specifies CASSHEGDYGYTF.

This clonotype was seen only a few times. The chain uses TRBV6-1 and TRBJ1-1, with 9 positions matching TRBD1. CDR1 is MNHNS and CDR2 is SASEGT in the germline V gene. J lost 10 bases, V lost 6 bases, and 12 bases had no gene match. The CDR3 has 14 residues. CDR3 region: CASRTSDRGRGAFF. Here the CDR3 DNA reads TGTGCCAGCAGAACCTCCGACAGGGGGAGGGGAGCTTTCTTT.